This entry lists 31 T cell receptor beta chains sequenced from one sample in a study of cytomegalovirus exposure and HLA in healthy donors. The study ran its PCR with 60 Vbeta and 13 Jbeta primers. Only in-frame clones appear in the TCRdb table, and some are missing; sequencing was by immunoSEQ multiplex PCR. Of roughly 150,000 clones in the sample, 75% to 90% were seen once. The material sequenced was PBMCs. These TCRs come from a boy aged 2 to 10 in good health and CMV-seronegative.

The rearrangement uses TRBV19 and TRBJ1-2; maybe TRBD1 (6 bases). V lost 5 bases to trimming and J lost 6 bases, with 19 bases between them. The CDR3 is 15 amino acids. Germline V lookup: CDR1 LNHDA, CDR2 SQIVND (reference sequence). The CDR3 is CASSPLDRPADGYTF. As DNA, the CDR3 is TGTGCCAGTAGTCCCCTCGACAGGCCGGCGGATGGCTACACCTTC.

V gene TRBV19 combines with J gene TRBJ2-1, with TRBD2 as a possible D gene (5 bases). Germline values: CDR1 LNHDA, CDR2 SQIVND (reference sequence). The germline V and J ends were trimmed by 6 bases and 8 bases, with 14 bases remaining between them. There are 13 residues in the CDR3. The CDR3 nucleotides are TGTGCCAGTAGCGAGAGGGAGTACGATGAGCAGTTCTTC. Amino acids: CASSEREYDEQFF.

This clone was counted only a few times. This sequence joins TRBV4-3 and TRBJ2-2, with 8 bases identical to TRBD2. V shed 0 bases, J shed 13 bases, and the junction held 4 bases outside the gene matches. The CDR3 is made up of 13 amino acids. Per germline, CDR1 LGHNA and CDR2 YSLEER. CDR3: CASSQEGGGRLFF. DNA for the CDR3: TGCGCCAGCAGCCAAGAGGGCGGGGGGAGGCTGTTTTTT.

The sample holds one count of this clone. J is TRBJ2-7 and V is TRBV7-2; TRBD2 aligns across 10 bases. The CDR3 is 16 amino acids. Germline V lookup: CDR1 SGHTA, CDR2 FQGNSA. With V trimmed by 5 bases and J by 5 bases, 12 bases remained unmatched. Here the CDR3 DNA reads TGTGCCAGCAGCGTCACCGGGACTAGCGTTTTCCACGAGCAGTACTTC. The encoded protein is CASSVTGTSVFHEQYF.

The gene calls are TRBV18 and TRBJ2-3; D possibly corresponds to TRBD1 (5 bases). Trimming stripped 2 bases from V and 5 bases from J, with 20 bases between. The CDR3 totals 17 residues. Germline CDR1 KGHSH, CDR2 LQKENI. The CDR3 spells CASSPTDAWTPLDTQYF. The CDR3 coding sequence is TGTGCCAGCTCACCAACGGACGCATGGACACCCCTAGATACGCAGTATTTT.

This chain links TRBV5-6 with TRBJ2-5; 7 nucleotides line up with TRBD1. TRBJ2-7 explains the end of the DNA better; the J call may be wrong. Germline V CDR1 and CDR2: SGHDT, YYEEEE. The CDR3 has 13 residues. The CDR3 here is CASSSQGNYEQYF. In nucleotides, the CDR3 is TGTGCCAGCAGCTCACAGGGGAACTACGAGCAGTACTTC.

The rearrangement joins TRBV7-9 to TRBJ2-1, with TRBD1 matching over 8 bases. Unmatched junction bases numbered 6, after V lost 4 bases and J lost 4 bases. CDR1 and CDR2 from the germline V gene are SEHNR and FQNEAQ (reference sequence). CDR3 length: 15 residues. CDR3: CASSSTGATYNEQFF. The CDR3 DNA is TGTGCCAGCAGCTCGACAGGGGCTACTTACAATGAGCAGTTCTTC.

This chain joins TRBV7-9 and TRBJ2-5, with 12 bases lining up with TRBD2. CDR3 length: 16 amino acids. V dropped 1 base and J dropped 5; count of bases not matched to a gene: 5. CDR1 is SEHNR and CDR2 is FQNEAQ in the germline V gene (reference sequence). The CDR3 DNA follows: TGTGCCAGCAGCTTAGTCGGACTAGCGGGACCGGAGACCCAGTACTTC. Its translation is CASSLVGLAGPETQYF.

The chain links TRBV30 to TRBJ2-7, with TRBD2 as a possible D gene (5 bases). The CDR3 spans 12 residues. CDR1 and CDR2 (germline): GTSNPN, SVGIG (reference sequence). The V end was cut by 2 bases, the J end by 6 bases, with 11 bases between. The CDR3 reads CAWSPGSLEQYF. The CDR3 DNA reads TGTGCCTGGAGTCCGGGGTCCCTCGAGCAGTACTTC.

This chain connects TRBV15 to TRBJ1-1; no clear D gene. Trimming took 1 base from V and 5 from J, leaving 14 bases between them. CDR1 LNHNV and CDR2 YYDKDF come from the germline V gene (reference sequence). The CDR3 runs to 15 residues. The CDR3 here is CATSRVGGKLTEAFF. The CDR3 DNA reads as TGTGCCACCAGCAGAGTCGGAGGGAAGTTGACTGAAGCTTTCTTT.

The chain combines TRBV7-9 with TRBJ2-1; 12 nucleotides align to TRBD2. The CDR3 spans 16 residues. Trimming removed 5 bases from V and 0 bases from J; junction bases left unmatched: 2. The germline CDR1 and CDR2 sequences are SEHNR and FQNEAQ (reference sequence). CDR3 in amino acids: CASSRTSGVSYNEQFF. For the CDR3, the DNA is TGTGCCAGCAGCCGGACTAGCGGGGTCTCCTACAATGAGCAGTTCTTC.

This chain connects TRBV19 to TRBJ2-7, with 9 bases fitting TRBD1. Germline V gene data show CDR1 as LNHDA and CDR2 as SQIVND (reference sequence). The CDR3 has 15 residues. V shed 6 bases and J 0 bases; nucleotides not matched to a gene: 6. DNA for the CDR3: TGTGCCAGTAGCCTAGGACAGGGGCCCTCCTACGAGCAGTACTTC. Amino acids: CASSLGQGPSYEQYF.

This clone was observed a few times. This sequence joins TRBV11-2 and TRBJ1-1, with D tentatively TRBD1 (5 bases). The CDR3 sequence is 18 residues long. From germline, CDR1 is SGHAT and CDR2 FQNNGV. Trimming shortened V by 1 base and J by 6 bases, and 24 bases separated the two germline ends. The CDR3 is CASSLGWYGRQGAAEAFF. The CDR3 nucleotides read TGTGCCAGCAGCTTAGGGTGGTATGGTCGGCAAGGGGCGGCTGAAGCTTTCTTT.

The chain couples TRBV29-1 to TRBJ1-5; a possible D gene is TRBD1 (6 bases). The V end lost 6 bases, the J end lost 3 bases, and 12 bases lay between the germline ends. There are 13 residues in the CDR3. CDR1 and CDR2 from the germline V gene are SQVTM and ANQGSEA. The CDR3 DNA sequence: TGCAGCGTCTTACAGGGTCCCAATCAGCCCCAGCATTTT. As protein: CSVLQGPNQPQHF. The full variable domain, its missing parts supplied by reference TRBV29-1 and TRBJ1-5, is SAVISQKPSRDICQRGTSLTIQCQVDSQVTMMFWYRQQPGQSLTLIATANQGSEATYESGFVIDKFPISRPNLTFSTLTVSNMSPEDSSIYLCSVLQGPNQPQHFGDGTRLSIL.

This chain connects TRBV4-2 to TRBJ2-7; no clear D gene. Trimming took off 0 bases at V and 2 bases at J, with 2 bases between the two ends. CDR1 and CDR2 (germline): LGHNA, YNFKEQ. The CDR3 contains 12 residues. The CDR3 is CASSQDTYEQYF. CDR3 bases: TGTGCCAGCAGCCAAGATACCTACGAGCAGTACTTC.

The genes are TRBV30 and TRBJ2-3; TRBD2 is a possible D gene (6 bases). V was pared by 5 bases and J by 8 bases, with 11 bases between. The CDR3 is 11 amino acids. Germline V gives CDR1 GTSNPN, CDR2 SVGIG (reference sequence). CDR3 residues: CAWGLGGTQYF. The CDR3 region has the DNA TGTGCCTGGGGGTTGGGGGGTACGCAGTATTTT.

The rearrangement uses TRBV4-1 and TRBJ1-2; D unclear. Germline V lookup: CDR1 MGHRA, CDR2 YSYEKL. The CDR3 totals 16 residues. The ends were cut back, 0 bases at V and 0 bases at J, with 11 bases in the middle. The CDR3 region is CASSQDAGLANYGYTF. CDR3 DNA: TGCGCCAGCAGCCAAGATGCGGGATTGGCTAACTATGGCTACACCTTC.

The chain is built from TRBV9 and TRBJ2-1, with D unresolved. In germline, CDR1 is SGDLS, CDR2 YYNGEE. V lost 4 bases and J lost 2, with 10 bases in between. This CDR3 is 14 amino acids long. DNA for the CDR3: TGTGCCAGCAGCCCAAGACAAACCTACAATGAGCAGTTCTTC. Its translation is CASSPRQTYNEQFF.

The V call is TRBV10-1, the J call TRBJ1-1; tentatively, D is TRBD1 (5 bases). Germline V gene sequence: CDR1 WNHNN, CDR2 SYGVQD (reference sequence). There are 17 residues in the CDR3. Trimming shortened V by 6 bases and J by 3 bases, and 23 bases separated the two germline ends. This chain's CDR3 is CASSLSARTGRHTEAFF. In DNA, the CDR3 is TGCGCCAGCAGCCTTTCCGCGCGTACAGGTAGGCACACTGAAGCTTTCTTT.

This chain links TRBV27 with TRBJ1-6; the match to TRBD1 covers 7 bases. The V segment lost 2 bases and the J segment 7 bases; nucleotides outside the gene matches: 5. There are 15 residues in the CDR3. CDR1 and CDR2 (germline): MNHEY, SMNVEV (reference sequence). DNA of the CDR3: TGTGCCAGCAGTTTACAGGGGACAGAGAATTCACCCCTCCACTTT. This codes for CASSLQGTENSPLHF.

The chain carries TRBV2 and TRBJ2-4; perhaps TRBD2 as D (7 bases). Trimming cost V 2 bases and J 10 bases, with 24 bases left between them. Germline CDR1 is SNHLY and CDR2 is FYNNEI. The CDR3 spans 17 residues. The CDR3 region is CASSEMGGAQTMRIQYF. The DNA for the CDR3 is TGTGCCAGCAGTGAAATGGGGGGGGCCCAGACTATGAGGATTCAGTACTTC.

The chain uses TRBV19 and TRBJ2-3; 10 positions agree with TRBD2. CDR1 and CDR2 (germline): LNHDA, SQIVND (reference sequence). CDR3 length equals 16 residues. V was clipped by 7 bases and J by 4 bases; unmatched bases: 11. CDR3 sequence: CASTPRSGRASDTQYF. The CDR3 DNA follows: TGTGCCAGTACCCCCAGGAGCGGGAGGGCCTCAGATACGCAGTATTTT.

The chain couples TRBV7-6 to TRBJ2-1, with a weak D call TRBD1 (6 bases). Trimming removed 1 base from V and 7 bases from J, with 14 bases in between. Germline V gene sequence: CDR1 SGHVS, CDR2 FNYEAQ. The CDR3 contains 15 residues. CDR3 bases: TGTGCCAGCAGCTTAGTGCAGGGGACGATTAATGAGCAGTTCTTC. Protein sequence: CASSLVQGTINEQFF.

The V call is TRBV7-6, the J call TRBJ1-2; 9 nucleotides line up with TRBD1. Trimming at V came to 5 bases and at J to 6 bases, leaving 7 bases not matched to a gene. Germline assignment: CDR1 SGHVS and CDR2 FNYEAQ. CDR3 length: 14 residues. This CDR3 is CASSRSGTGHGYTF. Written as DNA, the CDR3 is TGTGCCAGCAGCCGGTCCGGGACAGGGCATGGCTACACCTTC.

The chain joins TRBV12-5 to TRBJ1-1; D is unclear. The V end lost 0 bases, the J end lost 0 bases, and 17 bases lay between the germline ends. CDR3 length: 18 amino acids. Germline-derived CDR1 and CDR2 are LGHNT and FRNRAP. The CDR3 region is CASGLVLGKGAMNTEAFF. CDR3 DNA sequence: TGTGCTAGTGGTTTGGTTTTGGGTAAGGGAGCCATGAACACTGAAGCTTTCTTT.

The chain joins TRBV10-1 to TRBJ2-1, with D possibly being TRBD2 (5 bases). The germline V gene has CDR1 WNHNN and CDR2 SYGVQD (reference sequence). The CDR3 runs to 15 residues. V lost 7 bases to trimming and J lost 7 bases, with 20 bases between them. CDR3 region: CASIRLLASWNEQFF. Written as DNA, the CDR3 is TGCGCCAGCATCCGGCTGCTAGCCAGTTGGAATGAGCAGTTCTTC.

The chain is built from TRBV25-1 and TRBJ2-7, with 14 bases fitting TRBD2. The V gene end was trimmed by 5 bases and the J gene end by 0 bases; junction bases not matched to a gene: 6. The CDR3 is 17 residues long. Germline values: CDR1 MGHDK, CDR2 SYGVNS. DNA of the CDR3: TGTGCCAGCAGTTTAGGACTAGCGGGAGGTCCCTCCTACGAGCAGTACTTC. This gives the protein CASSLGLAGGPSYEQYF.

The chain couples TRBV6-5 to TRBJ2-5; TRBD2 matches at 8 bases. Germline lookup yields CDR1 MNHEY and CDR2 SVGAGI. V gave up 9 bases and J gave up 4 bases; unmatched junction bases: 10. This CDR3 comprises 14 residues. CDR3 nucleotides: TGTGCCAGTGCTGCAGGCCGGGGGGGAGAGACCCAGTACTTC. This gives the protein CASAAGRGGETQYF.

This sequence joins TRBV19 and TRBJ2-1; 8 nucleotides match TRBD1. CDR3 length: 18 residues. After removal of 6 bases from V and 0 bases from J, the junction contained 13 bases not matched to a gene. From germline, CDR1 is LNHDA and CDR2 SQIVND (reference sequence). CDR3 DNA: TGTGCCAGTAGCGAAGGACAGGGAGAATCTAGCTCCTACAATGAGCAGTTCTTC. This encodes CASSEGQGESSSYNEQFF. Drawing the rest from reference TRBV19 and TRBJ2-1, the complete variable domain is DGGITQSPKYLFRKEGQNVTLSCEQNLNHDAMYWYRQDPGQGLRLIYYSQIVNDFQKGDIAEGYSVSREKKESFPLTVTSAQKNPTAFYLCASSEGQGESSSYNEQFFGPGTRLTVL.

The chain recombines TRBV19 with TRBJ1-1; perhaps TRBD1 as D (5 bases). CDR3 length equals 13 residues. Germline loops: CDR1 LNHDA, CDR2 SQIVND (reference sequence). The V end was cut by 3 bases, the J end by 6 bases, with 11 bases between. DNA for the CDR3: TGTGCCAGTAGTATCGGGCCGGGGGCTGAAGCTTTCTTT. Protein product: CASSIGPGAEAFF.

This clone came up a few times. The chain employs TRBV14 and TRBJ1-2; 9 positions agree with TRBD1. CDR3 length: 14 amino acids. The germline V gene has CDR1 SGHDN and CDR2 FVKESK. V lost 4 bases and J lost 5; bases outside the gene matches: 5. The CDR3, as DNA: TGTGCCAGCAGCCGTACAGGGGGCGGGTATGGCTACACCTTC. Translated, it gives CASSRTGGGYGYTF.